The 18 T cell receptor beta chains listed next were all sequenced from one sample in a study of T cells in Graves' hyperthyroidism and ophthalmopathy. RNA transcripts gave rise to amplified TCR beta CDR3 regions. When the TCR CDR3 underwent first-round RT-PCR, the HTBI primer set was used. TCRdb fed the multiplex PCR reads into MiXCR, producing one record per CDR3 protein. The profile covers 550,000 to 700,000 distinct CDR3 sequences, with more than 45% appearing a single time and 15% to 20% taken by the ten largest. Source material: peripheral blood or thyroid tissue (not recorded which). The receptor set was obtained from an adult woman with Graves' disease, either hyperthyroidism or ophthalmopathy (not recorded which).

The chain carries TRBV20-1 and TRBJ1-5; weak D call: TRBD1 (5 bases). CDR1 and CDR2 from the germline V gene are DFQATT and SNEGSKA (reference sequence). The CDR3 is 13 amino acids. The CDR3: CSATGGSNQPQHF. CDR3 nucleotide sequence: TGCAGCGCCACGGGGGGGAGCAATCAGCCCCAGCATTTT.

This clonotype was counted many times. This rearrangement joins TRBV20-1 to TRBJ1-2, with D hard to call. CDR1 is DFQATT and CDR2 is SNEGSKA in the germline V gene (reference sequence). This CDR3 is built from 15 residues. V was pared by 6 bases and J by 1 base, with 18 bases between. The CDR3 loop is CSAHPQEGINYGYTF. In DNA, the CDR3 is TGCAGTGCCCACCCGCAGGAGGGAATTAACTATGGCTACACCTTC.

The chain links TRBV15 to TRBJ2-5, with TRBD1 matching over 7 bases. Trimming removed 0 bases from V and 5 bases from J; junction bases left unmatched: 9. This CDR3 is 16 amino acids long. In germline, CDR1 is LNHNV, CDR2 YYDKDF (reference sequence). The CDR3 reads CATSRDQTGNMETQYF. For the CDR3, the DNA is TGTGCCACCAGCAGAGATCAGACAGGGAATATGGAGACCCAGTACTTC.

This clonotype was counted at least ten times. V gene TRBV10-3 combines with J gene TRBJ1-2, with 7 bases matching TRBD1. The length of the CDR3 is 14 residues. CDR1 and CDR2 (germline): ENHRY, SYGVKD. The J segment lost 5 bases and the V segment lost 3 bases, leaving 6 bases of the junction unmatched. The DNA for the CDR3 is TGTGCCATCAGTGAATTCACAGGGGAGTATGGCTACACCTTC. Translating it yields CAISEFTGEYGYTF.

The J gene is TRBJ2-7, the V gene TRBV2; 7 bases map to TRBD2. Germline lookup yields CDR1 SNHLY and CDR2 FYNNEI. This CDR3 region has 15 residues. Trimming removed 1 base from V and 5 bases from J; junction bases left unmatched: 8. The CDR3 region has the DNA TGTGCCAGCAGTGAAGGGGAGGGCCAAGTGGACGAGCAGTACTTC. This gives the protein CASSEGEGQVDEQYF.

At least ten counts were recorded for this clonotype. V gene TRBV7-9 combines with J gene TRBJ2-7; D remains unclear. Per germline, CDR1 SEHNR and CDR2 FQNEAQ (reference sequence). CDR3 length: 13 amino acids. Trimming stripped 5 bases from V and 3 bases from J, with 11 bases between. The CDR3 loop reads CASSRDLGYEQYF. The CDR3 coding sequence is TGTGCCAGCAGCCGAGATCTGGGCTACGAGCAGTACTTC. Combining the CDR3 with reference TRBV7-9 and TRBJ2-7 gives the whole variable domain DTGVSQNPRHKITKRGQNVTFRCDPISEHNRLYWYRQTLGQGPEFLTYFQNEAQLEKSRLLSDRFSAERPKGSFSTLEIQRTEQGDSAMYLCASSRDLGYEQYFGPGTRLTVT.

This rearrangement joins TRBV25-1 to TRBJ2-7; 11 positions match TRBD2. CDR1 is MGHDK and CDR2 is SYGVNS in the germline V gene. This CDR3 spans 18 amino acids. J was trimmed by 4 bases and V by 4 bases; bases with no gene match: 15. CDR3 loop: CASSAKGGTSGRRYEQYF. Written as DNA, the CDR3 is TGTGCCAGCAGTGCCAAGGGGGGGACTAGCGGAAGGAGGTACGAGCAGTACTTC.

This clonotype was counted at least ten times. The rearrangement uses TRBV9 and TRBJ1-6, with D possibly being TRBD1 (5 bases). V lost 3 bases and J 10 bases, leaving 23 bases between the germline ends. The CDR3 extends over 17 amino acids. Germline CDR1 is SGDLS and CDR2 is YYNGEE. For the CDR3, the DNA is TGTGCCAGCAGCGCGGACCCGGGACCTTCGACCGAATCACCCCTCCACTTT. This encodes CASSADPGPSTESPLHF.

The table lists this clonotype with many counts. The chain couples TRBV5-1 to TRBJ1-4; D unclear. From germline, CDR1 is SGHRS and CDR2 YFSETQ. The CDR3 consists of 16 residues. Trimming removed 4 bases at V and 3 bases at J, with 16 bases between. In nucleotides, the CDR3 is TGCGCCAGCAGCCCGAGCGTCGCAGCGGCTAATGAAAAACTGTTTTTT. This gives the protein CASSPSVAAANEKLFF.

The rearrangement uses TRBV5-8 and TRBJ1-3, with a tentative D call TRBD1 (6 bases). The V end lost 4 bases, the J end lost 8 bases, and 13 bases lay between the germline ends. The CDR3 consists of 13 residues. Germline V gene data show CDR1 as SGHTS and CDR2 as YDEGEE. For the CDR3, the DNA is TGTGCCAGCAGCGGGGGCGGTGGCTACACCATATATTTT. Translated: CASSGGGGYTIYF.

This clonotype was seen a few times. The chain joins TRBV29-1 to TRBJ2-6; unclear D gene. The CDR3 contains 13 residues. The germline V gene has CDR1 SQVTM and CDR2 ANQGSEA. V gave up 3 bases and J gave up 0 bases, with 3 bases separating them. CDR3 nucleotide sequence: TGCAGCGTTGACGTCTCTGGGGCCAACGTCCTGACTTTC. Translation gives CSVDVSGANVLTF. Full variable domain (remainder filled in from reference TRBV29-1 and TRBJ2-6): SAVISQKPSRDICQRGTSLTIQCQVDSQVTMMFWYRQQPGQSLTLIATANQGSEATYESGFVIDKFPISRPNLTFSTLTVSNMSPEDSSIYLCSVDVSGANVLTFGAGSRLTVL.

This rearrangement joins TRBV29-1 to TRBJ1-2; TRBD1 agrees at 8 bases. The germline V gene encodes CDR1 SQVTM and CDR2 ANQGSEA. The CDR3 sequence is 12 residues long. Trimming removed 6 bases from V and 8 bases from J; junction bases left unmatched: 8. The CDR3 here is CSVGGQAYGYTF. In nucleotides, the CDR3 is TGCAGCGTGGGGGGACAGGCCTACGGCTACACCTTC.

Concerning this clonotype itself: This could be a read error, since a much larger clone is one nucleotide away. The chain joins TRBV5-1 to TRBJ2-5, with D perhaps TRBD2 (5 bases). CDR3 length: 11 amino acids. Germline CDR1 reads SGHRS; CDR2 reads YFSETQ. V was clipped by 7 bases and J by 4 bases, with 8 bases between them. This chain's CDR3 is CASARGETQYF. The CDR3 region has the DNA TGCGCCAGCGCCCGGGGAGAGACCCAGTACTTC.

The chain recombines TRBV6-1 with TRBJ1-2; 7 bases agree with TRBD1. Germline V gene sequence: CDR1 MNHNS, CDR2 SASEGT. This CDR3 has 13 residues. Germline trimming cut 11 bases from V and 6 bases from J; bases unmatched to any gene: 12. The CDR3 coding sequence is TGTGCCGGCACCAGGGGGAGGGAAGATGGCTACACCTTC. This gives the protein CAGTRGREDGYTF.

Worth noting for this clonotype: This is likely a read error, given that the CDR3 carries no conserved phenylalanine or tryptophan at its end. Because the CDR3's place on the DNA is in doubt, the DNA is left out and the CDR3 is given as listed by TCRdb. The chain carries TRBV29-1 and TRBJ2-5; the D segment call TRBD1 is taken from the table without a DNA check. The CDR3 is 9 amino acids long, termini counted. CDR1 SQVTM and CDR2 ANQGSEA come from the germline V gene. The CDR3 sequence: CSVEGQGSI.

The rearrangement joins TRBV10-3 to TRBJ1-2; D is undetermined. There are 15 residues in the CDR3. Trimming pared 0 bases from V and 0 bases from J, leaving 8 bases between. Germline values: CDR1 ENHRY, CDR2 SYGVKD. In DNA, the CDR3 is TGTGCCATCAGTGAGTCGAAGGGCTCTAACTATGGCTACACCTTC. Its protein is CAISESKGSNYGYTF.

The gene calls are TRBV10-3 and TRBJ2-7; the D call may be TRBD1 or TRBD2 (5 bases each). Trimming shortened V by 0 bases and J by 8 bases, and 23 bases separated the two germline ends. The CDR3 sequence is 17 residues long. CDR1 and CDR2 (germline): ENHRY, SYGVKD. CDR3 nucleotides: TGTGCCATCAGTGAGTCGACGTATTCCGGGGACCAATATCAGCAGTACTTC. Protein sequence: CAISESTYSGDQYQQYF.

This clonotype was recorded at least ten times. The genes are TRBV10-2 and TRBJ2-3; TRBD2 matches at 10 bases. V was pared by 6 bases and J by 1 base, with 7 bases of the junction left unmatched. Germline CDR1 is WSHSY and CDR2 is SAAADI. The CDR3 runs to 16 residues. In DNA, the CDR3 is TGCGCCAGCAGGGGGTTCCTAGCGGGAGGCACAGATACGCAGTATTTT. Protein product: CASRGFLAGGTDTQYF.